The 16 T cell receptor beta chains below all came from one sample that was sequenced in a study of radiotherapy plus CTLA-4 blockade in lung cancer. Data came from immunoSEQ multiplex PCR; TCRdb stores just in-frame clones and leaves some out. Among about 26,000 clones listed, roughly three quarters were seen once. The input for sequencing was peripheral blood, taken from a patient treated with radiotherapy plus ipilimumab. These receptors were taken from a human donor with non-small cell lung cancer that progressed on radiotherapy plus ipilimumab.

The chain is built from TRBV10-3 and TRBJ2-1, with D possibly being TRBD1 or TRBD2 (5 bases each). Per the germline V gene, CDR1 is ENHRY and CDR2 is SYGVKD. The CDR3 totals 16 residues. Trimming shortened V by 3 bases and J by 4 bases, and 16 bases separated the two germline ends. The CDR3 loop reads CAISDVVERGYNEQFF. As DNA, the CDR3 is TGTGCCATCAGTGATGTCGTGGAGAGGGGTTACAATGAGCAGTTCTTC.

The rearrangement joins TRBV9 to TRBJ2-5; no clear D. The germline CDR1 and CDR2 sequences are SGDLS and YYNGEE. The ends were cut back, 4 bases at V and 0 bases at J, with 7 bases in the middle. There are 13 residues in the CDR3. The CDR3, as DNA: TGTGCCAGCAGCCCCCCCAACCAAGAGACCCAGTACTTC. This codes for CASSPPNQETQYF.

V is TRBV11-2 and J is TRBJ1-1; 7 bases align to TRBD1. Trimming at V came to 5 bases and at J to 1 base, leaving 7 bases not matched to a gene. This CDR3 has 15 amino acids. CDR1 is SGHAT and CDR2 is FQNNGV in the germline V gene. CDR3 loop: CASSAIQGRNTEAFF. The CDR3 coding sequence is TGTGCCAGCAGCGCCATACAGGGGCGGAACACTGAAGCTTTCTTT.

The chain couples TRBV28 to TRBJ2-7; TRBD1 might be the D (6 bases). CDR1 is MDHEN, CDR2 SYDVKM, per germline. V dropped 4 bases and J dropped 6 bases, with 25 bases sitting between them. The CDR3 is 17 amino acids. The CDR3 loop reads CASSSSLTMGALGEQYF. The CDR3 region has the DNA TGTGCCAGCAGTTCGTCTTTAACCATGGGGGCTTTGGGCGAGCAGTACTTC.

This chain connects TRBV30 to TRBJ1-1; D not certain. Germline loops: CDR1 GTSNPN, CDR2 SVGIG (reference sequence). This CDR3 has 13 amino acids. V lost 0 bases and J 2 bases, leaving 7 bases between the germline ends. The CDR3 protein is CAWSVQTNTEAFF. DNA of the CDR3: TGTGCCTGGAGTGTACAGACAAACACTGAAGCTTTCTTT.

The rearrangement joins TRBV19 to TRBJ2-3; 14 bases line up with TRBD2. The V and J ends lost 10 bases and 1 base, in that order; junction bases with no gene match: 10. The CDR3 contains 17 residues. Per germline, CDR1 LNHDA and CDR2 SQIVND (reference sequence). The CDR3 coding sequence is TGTGCCACCATGGGACTAGCGGGAGTCGTGGGCACAGATACGCAGTATTTT. Its protein is CATMGLAGVVGTDTQYF.

This chain uses TRBV27 with TRBJ1-1; 8 positions match TRBD1. V trimming: 5 bases; J trimming: 6 bases; junction bases outside the gene matches: 11. The germline V gene has CDR1 MNHEY and CDR2 SMNVEV (reference sequence). The CDR3 contains 15 residues. CDR3 sequence reads: CASSPWTGRGAEAFF. CDR3 DNA sequence: TGTGCCAGCAGTCCCTGGACAGGGCGGGGGGCTGAAGCTTTCTTT.

This chain joins TRBV6-5 and TRBJ2-7, with unresolved D. The CDR3 extends over 14 amino acids. The germline CDR1 and CDR2 sequences are MNHEY and SVGAGI. V was clipped by 6 bases and J by 0 bases, with 12 bases between them. The CDR3 spells CASRVALHSYEQYF. For the CDR3, the DNA is TGTGCCAGCAGGGTAGCACTACACTCCTACGAGCAGTACTTC.

V and J are TRBV7-9 and TRBJ2-1; a weak D match, TRBD2 (6 bases). This CDR3 has 15 residues. Trimming cost V 3 bases and J 6 bases, with 15 bases left between them. Germline V gene sequence: CDR1 SEHNR, CDR2 FQNEAQ (reference sequence). The CDR3 coding sequence is TGTGCCAGCAGCTTTAGACTAGACTCGGGCAATGAGCAGTTCTTC. Encoded protein: CASSFRLDSGNEQFF.

The V and J genes are TRBV5-4 and TRBJ2-2; tentative D call: TRBD2 (6 bases). Germline V gives CDR1 SGHNT, CDR2 YYREEE (reference sequence). The V end lost 0 bases, the J end lost 8 bases, and 14 bases lay between the germline ends. This CDR3 region has 15 residues. CDR3 sequence (DNA): TGTGCCAGCAGCTTGGCCGGGGGTTCCCCGGGGGAGCTGTTTTTT. Residues: CASSLAGGSPGELFF.

The J gene is TRBJ1-1, the V gene TRBV5-1; D is uncertain. Germline loops: CDR1 SGHRS, CDR2 YFSETQ. The CDR3 totals 15 residues. The V end was cut by 0 bases, the J end by 0 bases, with 9 bases between. The CDR3 DNA follows: TGCGCCAGCAGCTTGGAACCTACCATGAACACTGAAGCTTTCTTT. It codes for CASSLEPTMNTEAFF. Looking up the rest from reference TRBV5-1 and TRBJ1-1 gives the full variable domain: KAGVTQTPRYLIKTRGQQVTLSCSPISGHRSVSWYQQTPGQGLQFLFEYFSETQRNKGNFPGRFSGRQFSNSRSEMNVSTLELGDSALYLCASSLEPTMNTEAFFGQGTRLTVV.

The genes are TRBV2 and TRBJ2-7; no reliable D call. Per germline, CDR1 SNHLY and CDR2 FYNNEI. The V gene lost 10 bases and the J gene lost 6 bases, with 13 bases spanning the gap. CDR3 size: 11 residues. The CDR3 sequence is CATREQGEQYF. In DNA form, the CDR3 reads TGTGCCACGAGAGAACAAGGCGAGCAGTACTTC.

The V gene is TRBV9, the J gene TRBJ1-2, with no clear D. V was shortened by 4 bases and J by 0 bases, with 13 bases between the two germline ends. Germline loops: CDR1 SGDLS, CDR2 YYNGEE. The CDR3 totals 15 residues. CDR3 sequence reads: CASSSSLSSNYGYTF. CDR3 bases: TGTGCCAGCAGCTCTAGCCTTAGCTCTAACTATGGCTACACCTTC.

The chain recombines TRBV9 with TRBJ2-1; D tentatively reads TRBD1 or TRBD2 (5 bases each). CDR3 length: 14 amino acids. Trimming cost V 4 bases and J 2 bases, with 10 bases left between them. CDR1 and CDR2 from the germline V gene are SGDLS and YYNGEE. The CDR3 loop reads CASSRGGTYNEQFF. Here the CDR3 DNA reads TGTGCCAGCAGCCGGGGCGGAACCTACAATGAGCAGTTCTTC.

The chain uses TRBV15 and TRBJ2-4, with 10 bases matching TRBD1. The J segment lost 9 bases and the V segment lost 6 bases, leaving 8 bases of the junction unmatched. The V gene's germline CDR1 is LNHNV and CDR2 YYDKDF (reference sequence). The CDR3 totals 14 residues. CDR3 loop: CATRRDRGSGIQYF. DNA of the CDR3: TGTGCCACCAGACGGGACAGGGGTTCCGGCATTCAGTACTTC. The full variable domain, rest sourced from reference TRBV15 and TRBJ2-4, is DAMVIQNPRYQVTQFGKPVTLSCSQTLNHNVMYWYQQKSSQAPKLLFHYYDKDFNNEADTPDNFQSRRPNTSFCFLDIRSPGLGDTAMYLCATRRDRGSGIQYFGAGTRLSVL.

In its sample, this clone was seen once. The chain carries TRBV27 and TRBJ1-2; D gene ambiguous. The CDR3 has 15 amino acids. Germline V gene lookup returns CDR1 MNHEY and CDR2 SMNVEV (reference sequence). With 3 bases removed from V and 4 bases from J, the gap between germline ends came to 15 bases. The CDR3 bases are TGTGCCAGCAGTTTCTCGGCAGGCAAGATCTATGGCTACACCTTC. Its translation is CASSFSAGKIYGYTF.